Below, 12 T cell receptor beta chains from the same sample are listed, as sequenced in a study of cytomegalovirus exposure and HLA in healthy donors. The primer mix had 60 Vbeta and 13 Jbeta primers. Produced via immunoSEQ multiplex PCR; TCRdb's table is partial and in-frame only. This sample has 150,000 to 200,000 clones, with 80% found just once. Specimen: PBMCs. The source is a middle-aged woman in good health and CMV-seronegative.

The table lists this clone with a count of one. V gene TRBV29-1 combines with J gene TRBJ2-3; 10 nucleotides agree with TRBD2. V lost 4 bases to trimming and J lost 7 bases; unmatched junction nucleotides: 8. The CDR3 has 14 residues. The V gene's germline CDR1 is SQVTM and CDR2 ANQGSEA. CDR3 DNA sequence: TGCAGCGTTGCAATAAGCGGGGGGGCTTATACGCAGTATTTT. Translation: CSVAISGGAYTQYF.

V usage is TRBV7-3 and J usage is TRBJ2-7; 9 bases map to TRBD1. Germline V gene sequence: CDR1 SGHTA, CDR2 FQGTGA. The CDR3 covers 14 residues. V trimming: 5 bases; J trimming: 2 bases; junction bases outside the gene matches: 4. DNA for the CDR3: TGTGCCAGCAGCGTAAACAGGGGGCCCTACGAGCAGTACTTC. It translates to CASSVNRGPYEQYF.

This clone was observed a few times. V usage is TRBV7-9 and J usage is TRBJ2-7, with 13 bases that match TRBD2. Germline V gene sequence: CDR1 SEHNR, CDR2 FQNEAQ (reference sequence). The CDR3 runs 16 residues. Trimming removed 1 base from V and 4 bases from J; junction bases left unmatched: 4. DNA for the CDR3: TGTGCCAGCAGCTTAGGGACTAGCGGGAGCCGGTACGAGCAGTACTTC. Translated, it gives CASSLGTSGSRYEQYF.

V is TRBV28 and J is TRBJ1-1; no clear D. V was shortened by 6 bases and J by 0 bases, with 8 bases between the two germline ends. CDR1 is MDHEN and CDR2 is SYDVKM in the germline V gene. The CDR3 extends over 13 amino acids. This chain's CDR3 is CASRLDLNTEAFF. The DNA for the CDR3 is TGTGCCAGCAGGCTCGACTTGAACACTGAAGCTTTCTTT.

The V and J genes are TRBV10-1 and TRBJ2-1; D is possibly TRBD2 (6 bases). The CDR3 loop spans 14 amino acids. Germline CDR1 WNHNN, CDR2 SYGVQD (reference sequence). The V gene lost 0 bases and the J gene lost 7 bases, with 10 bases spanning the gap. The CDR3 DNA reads TGCGCCAGCAGTGAGTCGGAAGGGAGGAATGAGCAGTTCTTC. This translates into CASSESEGRNEQFF.

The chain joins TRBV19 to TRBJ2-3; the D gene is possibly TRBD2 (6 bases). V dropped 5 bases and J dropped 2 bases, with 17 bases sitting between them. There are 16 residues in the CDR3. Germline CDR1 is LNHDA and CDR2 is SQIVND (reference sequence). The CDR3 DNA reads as TGTGCCAGTAGTTTTGGGGGGTTATACATCACAGATACGCAGTATTTT. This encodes CASSFGGLYITDTQYF.

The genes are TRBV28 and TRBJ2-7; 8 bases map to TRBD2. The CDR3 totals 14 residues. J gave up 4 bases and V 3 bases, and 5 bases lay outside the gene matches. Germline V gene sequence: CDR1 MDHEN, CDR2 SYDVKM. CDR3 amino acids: CASSFTGGRYEQYF. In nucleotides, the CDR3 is TGTGCCAGCAGTTTTACGGGGGGGAGGTACGAGCAGTACTTC. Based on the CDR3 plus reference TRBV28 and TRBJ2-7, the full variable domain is DVKVTQSSRYLVKRTGEKVFLECVQDMDHENMFWYRQDPGLGLRLIYFSYDVKMKEKGDIPEGYSVSREKKERFSLILESASTNQTSMYLCASSFTGGRYEQYFGPGTRLTVT.

The CDR3 reads CASSETVEAFF. The CDR3 DNA sequence: TGTGCCAGCAGCGAGACAGTAGAAGCTTTCTTT. The chain joins TRBV2 to TRBJ1-1; the D gene is possibly TRBD1 (5 bases). The germline V and J ends were trimmed by 6 bases and 8 bases, with 10 bases remaining between them. Looked up from germline, CDR1 is SNHLY and CDR2 is FYNNEI. The CDR3 extends over 11 amino acids.

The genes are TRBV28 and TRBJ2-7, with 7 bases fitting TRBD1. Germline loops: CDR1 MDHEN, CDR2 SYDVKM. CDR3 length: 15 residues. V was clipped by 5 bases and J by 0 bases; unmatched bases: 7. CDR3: CASSEQGITSYEQYF. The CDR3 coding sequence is TGTGCCAGCAGTGAACAGGGGATCACCTCCTACGAGCAGTACTTC.

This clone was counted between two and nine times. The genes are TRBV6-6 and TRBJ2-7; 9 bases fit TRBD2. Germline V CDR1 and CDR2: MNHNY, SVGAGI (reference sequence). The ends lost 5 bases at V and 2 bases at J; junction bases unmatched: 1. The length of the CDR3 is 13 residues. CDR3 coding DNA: TGTGCCAGCAGTCTAGCGGGGACCTACGAGCAGTACTTC. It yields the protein CASSLAGTYEQYF.

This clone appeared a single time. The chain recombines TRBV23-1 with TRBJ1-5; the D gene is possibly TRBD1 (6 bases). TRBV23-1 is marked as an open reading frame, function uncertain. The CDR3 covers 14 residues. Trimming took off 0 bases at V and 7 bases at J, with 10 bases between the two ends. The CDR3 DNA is TGCGCCAGCAGTCAATCTAGCAGGGGCCAGCCCCAGCATTTT. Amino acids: CASSQSSRGQPQHF.

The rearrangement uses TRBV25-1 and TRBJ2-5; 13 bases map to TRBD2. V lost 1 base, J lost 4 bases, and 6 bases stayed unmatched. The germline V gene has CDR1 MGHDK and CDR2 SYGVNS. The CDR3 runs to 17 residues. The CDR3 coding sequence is TGTGCCAGCAGTGAATCGGGCCGACTAGCGGGGGGAGAGACCCAGTACTTC. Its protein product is CASSESGRLAGGETQYF.